The rows below give T cell receptor beta chains drawn from one sample of a study of T cell changes during pregnancy in multiple sclerosis. Assay used: immunoSEQ multiplex PCR; TCRdb lists only in-frame clones, some missing. The data hold 70,000 or so clones, with about 93% observed a single time. The sequencing here drew on CD4+ T cells from peripheral blood mononuclear cells, taken after pregnancy. Every receptor here comes from a female donor with multiple sclerosis, enrolled in a pregnancy study. Each CDR3 is given with its conserved first and last residue. D genes are given only for firm matches. Size tells how often a clone was seen (once, few, many) or the class of an expanded clone, and some rows leave it out.

CDR3aa,CDR3nt,abundance,d_gene,j_gene,v_gene,len
CSARDKGGYTF,TGCAGTGCTAGGGACAAGGGTGGCTACACCTTC,NA,NA,TRBJ1-2,TRBV20-1,11
CASSEVQGSFVTYNEQFF,TGTGCCAGCAGCGAAGTCCAGGGTTCGTTTGTGACCTACAATGAGCAGTTCTTC,NA,NA,TRBJ2-1,TRBV7-6,18
CASSFGEGTEAFF,TGTGCCAGCAGCTTCGGGGAGGGCACTGAAGCTTTCTTT,NA,NA,TRBJ1-1,TRBV7-9,13
CASDSDTQPSRKYF,TGTGCCAGCGATAGCGACACCCAGCCTTCCCGCAAGTACTTC,NA,NA,TRBJ2-7,TRBV28,14
CASSEPGQNYGYTF,TGCGCCAGCAGCGAGCCGGGACAGAACTATGGCTACACCTTC,NA,TRBD1,TRBJ1-2,TRBV5-1,14
CASSVEAARTTEAFF,TGTGCCAGCAGCGTAGAAGCCGCCCGAACCACTGAAGCTTTCTTT,NA,NA,TRBJ1-1,TRBV9,15
CASSEGLAGAGNEQFF,TGTGCCAGCAGCGAGGGACTAGCGGGAGCAGGGAATGAGCAGTTCTTC,NA,TRBD2,TRBJ2-1,TRBV6-4,16
CASSVDHGGYEQYF,TGTGCCAGCAGCGTAGATCACGGAGGCTACGAGCAGTACTTC,NA,NA,TRBJ2-7,TRBV9,14
CASSLLAGASTDTQYF,TGTGCCAGCAGCTTACTAGCGGGGGCCAGCACAGATACGCAGTATTTT,NA,TRBD2,TRBJ2-3,TRBV7-2,16
CASSAGLVGWNEQFF,TGTGCCAGCAGCGCGGGACTAGTAGGATGGAATGAGCAGTTCTTC,NA,TRBD2,TRBJ2-1,TRBV9,15
CASSLPGETQYF,TGTGCCAGCAGCTTGCCCGGGGAGACCCAGTACTTC,NA,NA,TRBJ2-5,TRBV5-4,12
CASSSIRETQYF,TGTGCCAGCAGCTCTATTCGAGAGACCCAGTACTTC,NA,NA,TRBJ2-5,TRBV13,12
CASSSFLAGGQDTQYF,TGTGCCAGCAGCTCTTTTTTAGCGGGAGGGCAAGATACGCAGTATTTT,NA,TRBD2,TRBJ2-3,TRBV14,16
CASSLTGQGRNQPQHF,TGTGCCAGCAGTTTGACAGGACAGGGGCGCAATCAGCCCCAGCATTTT,NA,TRBD1,TRBJ1-5,TRBV27,16
CASSSRDRGIDEQFF,TGTGCCAGCTCCTCCAGGGACAGGGGGATCGATGAGCAGTTCTTC,many,TRBD1,TRBJ2-1,TRBV18,15
CASNDRGSPLHF,TGTGCCAGCAACGACAGGGGATCACCCCTCCACTTT,NA,TRBD1,TRBJ1-6,TRBV6-5,12
CASSEQTDTQYF,TGTGCCAGCAGTGAGCAGACAGATACGCAGTATTTT,once,NA,TRBJ2-3,TRBV6-1,12
CASSVRGEKLFF,TGTGCCAGTAGTGTCAGGGGGGAAAAACTGTTTTTT,NA,TRBD1,TRBJ1-4,TRBV19,12
CASSPLSDRGRQETQYF,TGTGCCAGCAGTCCACTGAGTGACAGGGGGCGGCAAGAGACCCAGTACTTC,NA,TRBD1,TRBJ2-5,TRBV28,17
CASSLGGQLNTEAFF,TGTGCCAGCAGTTTGGGGGGACAGCTGAACACTGAAGCTTTCTTT,NA,TRBD1,TRBJ1-1,TRBV28,15
CASSEGFLAGGPASEQFF,TGTGCCAGCAGTGAAGGTTTCTTAGCGGGAGGGCCAGCAAGTGAGCAGTTCTTC,NA,TRBD2,TRBJ2-1,TRBV2,18
CASSYKGADGYTF,TGTGCCAGCAGTTATAAGGGGGCGGATGGCTACACCTTC,NA,TRBD1,TRBJ1-2,TRBV6-5,13
CASSFVRASANEQFF,TGTGCCAGCAGCTTCGTGAGGGCATCGGCCAATGAGCAGTTCTTC,NA,NA,TRBJ2-1,TRBV7-2,15
CASSLDRVYGYTF,TGTGCCAGCAGTCTTGACAGAGTCTATGGCTACACCTTC,once,NA,TRBJ1-2,TRBV7-2,13
CASSDREAGGGYTF,TGTGCCAGCAGCGACAGGGAGGCAGGAGGAGGCTACACCTTC,NA,TRBD1,TRBJ1-2,TRBV6-1,14
CASKPFRGSTEAFF,TGTGCCAGCAAACCCTTTAGAGGCTCCACTGAAGCTTTCTTT,NA,NA,TRBJ1-1,TRBV7-2,14
CASSLDGPTDTQYF,TGTGCCAGCAGCTTAGATGGGCCCACAGATACGCAGTATTTT,NA,NA,TRBJ2-3,TRBV11-3,14
CASSLIFVETQYF,TGTGCCAGCAGCTTAATCTTCGTAGAGACCCAGTACTTC,once,NA,TRBJ2-5,TRBV7-8,13
CASSGPGGTYNEQFF,TGTGCCAGCAGCGGTCCGGGGGGAACCTACAATGAGCAGTTCTTC,NA,TRBD2,TRBJ2-1,TRBV9,15
CASSLRGGEQFF,TGTGCCAGCAGCTTAAGGGGAGGAGAGCAGTTCTTC,NA,NA,TRBJ2-1,TRBV11-3,12
CATSREALPTGELFF,TGTGCCACCAGCAGAGAAGCGTTACCCACCGGGGAGCTGTTTTTT,NA,NA,TRBJ2-2,TRBV15,15
CASSRHGGGSNSPLHF,TGTGCCAGCAGCCGCCATGGGGGGGGCAGTAATTCACCCCTCCACTTT,NA,NA,TRBJ1-6,TRBV14,16